These T cell receptor beta chains were read from a single sample in a study of cytomegalovirus exposure and HLA in healthy donors. The repertoire was sequenced with immunoSEQ multiplex PCR; TCRdb's copy has only in-frame clones and lacks some. The sample holds some 170,000 clones, approximately 89% seen once. The sequencing sample was made of PBMCs. These receptors were obtained from a man younger than 35 in good health and CMV-seropositive. Each CDR3 is given with its conserved first and last residue. The D gene is left open where the match is weak. Size tells how often a clone was seen (once, few, many) or the class of an expanded clone, and some rows leave it out.

>.|TRBJ2-7|.|TRBV28
CASSPSGVSYEQYF
TGTGCCAGCAGCCCTTCCGGGGTCTCCTACGAGCAGTACTTC
>TRBD1|TRBJ2-4|.|TRBV9
CASSVGDSQNIQYF
TGTGCCAGCAGCGTAGGGGACAGTCAAAACATTCAGTACTTC
>.|TRBJ1-4|once|TRBV7-3
CAARGLEKLFF
TGTGCCGCACGGGGTCTCGAAAAACTGTTTTTT
>TRBD2|TRBJ2-1|.|TRBV11-2
CASSFSPREAYNEQFF
TGTGCCAGCAGCTTTTCTCCGCGGGAGGCTTACAATGAGCAGTTCTTC
>.|TRBJ1-6|once|TRBV7-2
CASSLWLGVNSPLHF
TGTGCCAGCAGCTTATGGTTAGGGGTTAATTCACCCCTCCACTTT
>.|TRBJ1-1|.|TRBV19
CASSIGGLAEAFF
TGTGCCAGTAGTATTGGCGGCCTCGCTGAAGCTTTCTTT
>.|TRBJ2-7|.|TRBV14
CASSQGGRGPKQYF
TGTGCCAGCAGCCAAGGAGGGCGGGGGCCCAAGCAGTACTTC
>TRBD1|TRBJ1-2|.|TRBV5-1
CASSPRTGVGANYGYTF
TGCGCCAGCAGCCCAAGGACAGGGGTGGGAGCTAACTATGGCTACACCTTC
>.|TRBJ2-7|.|TRBV7-8
CASSLVAATSYEQYF
TGTGCCAGCAGCTTAGTGGCTGCCACCTCCTACGAGCAGTACTTC
>.|TRBJ1-4|few|TRBV21-1
CASSKVALRLEKLFF
TGTGCCAGCAGCAAAGTGGCTTTAAGATTGGAAAAACTGTTTTTT
>.|TRBJ2-7|.|TRBV29-1
CSVVGDYEQYF
TGCAGCGTTGTCGGGGACTACGAGCAGTACTTC
>.|TRBJ1-6|.|TRBV30
CAHKGGYNSPLHF
TGTGCCCACAAGGGAGGCTATAATTCACCCCTCCACTTT
>TRBD2|TRBJ2-5|.|TRBV10-3
CAIRVGGNLQETQYF
TGTGCCATCAGGGTGGGGGGGAACCTTCAAGAGACCCAGTACTTC
>.|TRBJ1-2|.|TRBV7-9
CASSGEPVYGYTF
TGTGCCAGCAGCGGAGAGCCGGTATATGGCTACACCTTC
>TRBD1|TRBJ1-2|.|TRBV5-1
CASSFTGGEGYTF
TGCGCCAGCAGCTTCACAGGGGGCGAGGGCTACACCTTC
>.|TRBJ2-7|.|TRBV6-6
CASSPGHSYEQYF
TGTGCCAGCAGCCCTGGACATTCCTACGAGCAGTACTTC
>TRBD2|TRBJ2-3|.|TRBV28
CATSATDTQYF
TGTGCAACTAGCGCGACAGATACGCAGTATTTT
>.|TRBJ1-6|.|TRBV6-5
CASSPTGNSPLHF
TGTGCCAGCAGCCCGACGGGTAATTCACCCCTCCACTTT
>TRBD1|TRBJ2-1|.|TRBV7-9
CASSLSRDRGYNEQFF
TGTGCCAGCAGCTTAAGCCGGGACAGGGGCTACAATGAGCAGTTCTTC
>TRBD2|TRBJ2-1|.|TRBV7-3
CASSPGTSVRLGYNEQFF
TGTGCCAGCAGCCCCGGGACTAGCGTGCGGTTGGGATACAATGAGCAGTTCTTC
>TRBD1|TRBJ1-1|once|TRBV19
CASEGQGNTEAFF
TGTGCCAGTGAGGGACAGGGGAACACTGAAGCTTTCTTT
>.|TRBJ2-1|once|TRBV4-3
CASSQDSDSLNEQFF
TGCGCCAGCAGCCAAGATTCGGACAGTCTCAATGAGCAGTTCTTC
>TRBD1|TRBJ2-5|.|TRBV5-8
CASSGRTGNRETQYF
TGTGCCAGCAGCGGTCGGACAGGGAATAGGGAGACCCAGTACTTC
>.|TRBJ2-2|.|TRBV28
CASSSQSRGLNTGELFF
TGTGCCAGCAGTTCGCAGTCCAGGGGACTAAACACCGGGGAGCTGTTTTTT
>TRBD2|TRBJ2-7|.|TRBV7-9
CASTLGGYYEQYF
TGTGCCAGCACTCTGGGGGGGTACTACGAGCAGTACTTC
>.|TRBJ2-7|.|TRBV29-1
CSVEKTGHEQYF
TGCAGCGTTGAAAAGACAGGTCACGAGCAGTACTTC
>TRBD1|TRBJ1-4|few|TRBV5-8
CASSQGQGEEKLFF
TGTGCCAGCAGCCAGGGACAGGGGGAGGAAAAACTGTTTTTT
>TRBD1|TRBJ1-2|.|TRBV5-6
CASSWTGLSYGYTF
TGTGCCAGCAGCTGGACAGGGTTAAGCTATGGCTACACCTTC
>TRBD2|TRBJ2-2|.|TRBV5-1
CASSLAAGVAGELFF
TGCGCCAGCAGCTTGGCTGCGGGAGTGGCCGGGGAGCTGTTTTTT
>TRBD1|TRBJ2-2|.|TRBV9
CASSAAGQGARETGELFF
TGTGCCAGCAGCGCCGCGGGACAGGGGGCCCGAGAAACCGGGGAGCTGTTTTTT
>TRBD2|TRBJ2-1|.|TRBV9
CASSETSGRNEQFF
TGTGCCAGCAGCGAGACTAGCGGGAGAAATGAGCAGTTCTTC
>TRBD2|TRBJ2-1|.|TRBV2
CASSGVLAGGVYNEQFF
TGTGCCAGCAGTGGGGTGTTAGCGGGAGGGGTATACAATGAGCAGTTCTTC
>.|TRBJ1-2|once|TRBV7-2
CASSLASIGYTF
TGTGCCAGCAGCTTAGCTAGCATCGGGTACACCTTC
>TRBD1|TRBJ1-4|.|TRBV9
CASSVAGTGHEKLFF
TGTGCCAGCAGCGTCGCCGGGACAGGGCATGAAAAACTGTTTTTT
>TRBD1|TRBJ1-4|.|TRBV7-9
CASSTGGREKLFF
TGTGCCAGCAGTACAGGGGGCCGGGAAAAACTGTTTTTT
>.|TRBJ2-7|.|TRBV6-5
CASIQGSDSYEQYF
TGTGCCAGCATCCAGGGTAGTGACTCCTACGAGCAGTACTTC
>TRBD1|TRBJ2-7|few|TRBV2
CASRTGGVGNEQYF
TGTGCCAGCAGGACAGGGGGCGTAGGGAACGAGCAGTACTTC
>TRBD1|TRBJ2-1|.|TRBV28
CASSLRDRDNNEQFF
TGTGCCAGCAGTTTACGAGACAGGGACAACAATGAGCAGTTCTTC
>.|TRBJ2-3|.|TRBV6-1
CASIHTGWLDTQYF
TGTGCCAGCATACACACAGGGTGGTTAGATACGCAGTATTTT
>TRBD1|TRBJ1-2|few|TRBV7-6
CASSLGAGGFDGYTF
TGTGCCAGCAGCTTAGGGGCAGGGGGCTTCGATGGCTACACCTTC
>.|TRBJ1-1|.|TRBV2
CASSEGPGTAFF
TGTGCCAGCAGTGAAGGCCCGGGTACAGCTTTCTTT
>TRBD1|TRBJ2-7|.|TRBV28
CASSLGDRGSGEQYF
TGTGCCAGCAGTTTAGGGGACAGGGGATCGGGGGAGCAGTACTTC
>TRBD1|TRBJ1-3|.|TRBV7-9
CASSWSGQLRENTIYF
TGTGCCAGCAGCTGGTCGGGACAGCTACGAGAAAACACCATATATTTT
>.|TRBJ2-7|.|TRBV19
CASKGGVLAASYEQYF
TGTGCCAGTAAAGGTGGGGTTTTAGCGGCCTCCTACGAGCAGTACTTC
>TRBD2|TRBJ2-2|.|TRBV2
CASSEGGGYTGELFF
TGTGCCAGCAGTGAAGGGGGGGGGTACACCGGGGAGCTGTTTTTT
>TRBD2|TRBJ2-7|.|TRBV6-5
CASSYRLAGVHEQYF
TGTGCCAGCAGTTACCGACTAGCGGGAGTCCACGAGCAGTACTTC
>.|TRBJ1-1|.|TRBV6-1
CASSEELRRNTEAFF
TGTGCCAGCAGTGAAGAGTTGAGGAGAAACACTGAAGCTTTCTTT
>.|TRBJ1-2|.|TRBV7-8
CASSLGQGSYGYTF
TGTGCCAGCAGCTTAGGTCAGGGCTCCTATGGCTACACCTTC
>.|TRBJ1-2|.|TRBV7-9
CASSLGRVTYGYTF
TGTGCCAGCAGCTTAGGCAGGGTTACTTATGGCTACACCTTC
>TRBD1|TRBJ1-1|.|TRBV5-6
CASSWGTGWTEAFF
TGTGCCAGCAGCTGGGGGACAGGGTGGACTGAAGCTTTCTTT
>TRBD2|TRBJ2-1|.|TRBV6-6
CASSYLGLAGGDEQFF
TGTGCCAGCAGTTACCTGGGACTAGCGGGAGGGGATGAGCAGTTCTTC